This T cell receptor beta chain was retrieved from a study of blood T cells in healthy people across ages. The people who gave samples were healthy Caucasians from Russia, aged roughly 6 to 95. Combining a sample-barcoded 5' primer with a J-beta primer mix, a second PCR ran for 7 to 11 cycles. From each sample, at least 3 million paired-end reads containing CDR3 were obtained. Each CDR3 protein is one row after TCRdb ran MiXCR on the 5' RACE reads. The profile covers 250,000 to 300,000 distinct CDR3 sequences, with roughly 27% appearing a single time and around 29% taken by the ten largest. Study-level results: Higher naive T cell percentage went strongly together with higher TCR beta diversity. Long-lived and aged donors differed, with more naive CD4+ cells and higher diversity in the long-lived.

About this clonotype itself: The antigen is unknown.

Unmatched junction bases numbered 9, after V lost 5 bases and J lost 7 bases. Germline CDR1 SGHTA, CDR2 FQGTGA. The CDR3 extends over 15 amino acids. This clonotype was sampled from a woman between 70 and 85 years old in good health. The sequencing input was blood. The chain has TRBV7-3 and TRBJ2-2; 8 bases are shared with TRBD2. CDR3 amino acids: CASSLRPGGVGELFF. CDR3 bases: TGTGCCAGCAGCCTACGCCCGGGAGGGGTCGGGGAGCTGTTTTTT.